The 13 T cell receptor beta chains below all came from one sample that was sequenced in a study of identical twins. TCRdb re-analysed the 5' RACE reads in MiXCR, keeping a single row per CDR3 protein. Among some 900,000 distinct CDR3 sequences listed, 9% to 15% were seen once. In addition, the sample was reused for a study of yellow fever vaccine responses in identical twins.

The specimen was PBMCs. The receptors originated from a woman younger than 35 in good health.

Ten or more counts support this clonotype. The chain combines TRBV25-1 with TRBJ1-1; 7 bases map to TRBD1. The germline V gene encodes CDR1 MGHDK and CDR2 SYGVNS. CDR3 length equals 13 residues. Germline trimming cut 7 bases from V and 4 bases from J; bases unmatched to any gene: 6. The CDR3 DNA follows: TGTGCCAGCACGGACAGGCGGGGCACTGAAGCTTTCTTT. It is translated as CASTDRRGTEAFF. Variable domain in full (rest from reference TRBV25-1 and TRBJ1-1): EADIYQTPRYLVIGTGKKITLECSQTMGHDKMYWYQQDPGMELHLIHYSYGVNSTEKGDLSSESTVSRIRTEHFPLTLESARPSHTSQYLCASTDRRGTEAFFGQGTRLTVV.

The chain recombines TRBV6-4 with TRBJ2-3, with 10 nucleotides matching TRBD2. The CDR3 has 18 amino acids. The V and J ends lost 2 bases and 1 base, in that order; junction bases with no gene match: 9. Germline CDR1 reads MRHNA; CDR2 reads SNTAGT. The CDR3: CASSDQREGNVGTDTQYF. The CDR3 nucleotides are TGTGCCAGCAGTGACCAGCGGGAGGGCAACGTGGGCACAGATACGCAGTATTTT.

This clonotype was seen at least ten times. V gene TRBV5-1 combines with J gene TRBJ2-1; weak D call: TRBD1 (6 bases). The V gene lost 3 bases and the J gene lost 3 bases, with 13 bases spanning the gap. CDR3 size: 15 residues. Looked up from germline, CDR1 is SGHRS and CDR2 is YFSETQ. CDR3 coding DNA: TGCGCCAGCAGCTCAACAACAGGGTTCTACAATGAGCAGTTCTTC. It is translated as CASSSTTGFYNEQFF. Using reference TRBV5-1 and TRBJ2-1 for the parts outside the CDR3, the full variable domain is KAGVTQTPRYLIKTRGQQVTLSCSPISGHRSVSWYQQTPGQGLQFLFEYFSETQRNKGNFPGRFSGRQFSNSRSEMNVSTLELGDSALYLCASSSTTGFYNEQFFGPGTRLTVL.

V gene TRBV3-1 combines with J gene TRBJ2-1; 11 bases match TRBD2. The CDR3 length is 14 residues. Germline V gene lookup returns CDR1 LGHDT and CDR2 YNNKEL (reference sequence). Trimming took 8 bases from V and 9 from J; bases not matched to a gene: 9. For the CDR3, the DNA is TGTGCCAGCCATAGCGGGAGGGCCTTTAGTGAGCAGTTCTTC. This encodes CASHSGRAFSEQFF.

V gene TRBV7-9 combines with J gene TRBJ1-6; D gene unclear. Per germline, CDR1 SEHNR and CDR2 FQNEAQ (reference sequence). Trimming took off 1 base at V and 9 bases at J, with 10 bases between the two ends. This CDR3 is 14 amino acids long. CDR3 in amino acids: CASSLDHFLSPLHF. The CDR3 nucleotides are TGTGCCAGCAGCTTAGACCATTTTCTTTCACCCCTCCACTTT.

This clonotype turned up a few times. The chain carries TRBV3-1 and TRBJ2-7; 12 bases align to TRBD2. There are 18 residues in the CDR3. CDR1 is LGHDT, CDR2 YNNKEL, per germline (reference sequence). Trimming at V came to 4 bases and at J to 5 bases, leaving 15 bases not matched to a gene. This CDR3 reads CASSPLPGLAGFRNEQYF. CDR3 sequence (DNA): TGTGCCAGCAGCCCCCTCCCAGGACTAGCGGGATTTAGGAACGAGCAGTACTTC.

This clonotype was seen a few times. The CDR3 sequence is CASSERGLGQETQYF. CDR3 DNA sequence: TGTGCCAGCAGTGAGCGGGGTTTGGGTCAAGAGACCCAGTACTTC. The chain links TRBV25-1 to TRBJ2-5; TRBD2 might be the D (6 bases). V lost 3 bases and J lost 2, with 13 bases in between. The CDR3 spans 15 residues. Germline V gene data show CDR1 as MGHDK and CDR2 as SYGVNS.

The table lists this clonotype with a few counts. The rearrangement links TRBV5-1 to TRBJ2-7; no firm D call. This CDR3 has 13 residues. V shed 2 bases and J shed 5 bases, with 11 bases lying between them. Germline V gene sequence: CDR1 SGHRS, CDR2 YFSETQ. CDR3 sequence: CASSLTHKDEQYF. CDR3 coding DNA: TGCGCCAGCAGCTTAACACACAAGGACGAGCAGTACTTC.

The chain combines TRBV29-1 with TRBJ2-1; D unclear. V was pared by 8 bases and J by 7 bases, with 12 bases between. This CDR3 has 11 residues. Germline assignment: CDR1 SQVTM and CDR2 ANQGSEA. The CDR3 loop is CSLRVVNEQFF. In DNA form, the CDR3 reads TGCAGCCTCCGGGTTGTTAATGAGCAGTTCTTC.

The CDR3 protein is CAIGQGVSNQPQHF. CDR3 nucleotide sequence: TGTGCCATCGGACAGGGTGTCAGCAATCAGCCCCAGCATTTT. The chain carries TRBV10-3 and TRBJ1-5, with 8 bases lining up with TRBD1. The CDR3 loop spans 14 amino acids. V shed 8 bases, J shed 1 base, and the junction held 4 bases outside the gene matches. Germline lookup yields CDR1 ENHRY and CDR2 SYGVKD.

This clonotype occurred many times. CDR3 sequence (DNA): TGTGCCAGCAGCCTTGGACTAGCGGGGGATTACGAGCAGTACTTC. As protein: CASSLGLAGDYEQYF. The chain has TRBV3-1 and TRBJ2-7, with TRBD2 matching 13 bases. CDR1 and CDR2 from the germline V gene are LGHDT and YNNKEL (reference sequence). Trimming took 4 bases from V and 4 from J; bases not matched to a gene: 4. The CDR3 has 15 residues.

The chain couples TRBV7-2 to TRBJ2-7; TRBD1 or TRBD2 may be the D gene (5 bases each). Germline CDR1 SGHTA, CDR2 FQGNSA. The CDR3 length is 16 residues. The V and J ends lost 4 bases and 0 bases respectively, with 16 bases between them. CDR3 nucleotides: TGTGCCAGCAGCTCATTGGGACCAAACTTCTCCTACGAGCAGTACTTC. As protein: CASSSLGPNFSYEQYF.

This clonotype was found many times. This chain joins TRBV20-1 and TRBJ2-1; D remains unclear. Trimming left V 6 bases short and J 4 bases short, with 16 bases between. The germline V gene encodes CDR1 DFQATT and CDR2 SNEGSKA (reference sequence). The CDR3 is 14 amino acids. CDR3 in amino acids: CSAGPPERYNEQFF. As DNA, the CDR3 is TGCAGTGCCGGACCACCGGAACGTTACAATGAGCAGTTCTTC.